This passage covers 16 T cell receptor beta chains from one sample sequenced in a study of Graves' ophthalmopathy and Graves' hyperthyroidism (dated 2018 in TCRdb). Instrument used: Illumina HiSeq 2000. For repertoire sequencing, TCR beta CDR3 regions were amplified from RNA transcripts. HTBI primers and the Qiagen OneStep RT-PCR kit were used in a first-round RT-PCR, which was followed by a second-round multiplex PCR, size selection and purification. TCRdb handled the public reads itself, with Q25 trimming in fastp and clone calling in MiXCR, and kept productive beta chains. Rows with a matching CDR3 protein are joined into one entry that keeps the most common DNA and genes. Recorded for this sample are about 740,000 distinct CDR3 sequences; 40% of them occurred a single time. The ten largest clones add up to 35% to 55% of the sample. The sequencing sample was made of peripheral blood. Every receptor here comes from an adult man with Graves' ophthalmopathy.

This clonotype was detected ten times or more. The V and J genes are TRBV25-1 and TRBJ1-2, with D possibly TRBD1 on 6 matching bases. This CDR3 is 14 amino acids long. The V and J ends lost 8 bases and 7 bases respectively, with 20 bases between them. Per germline, CDR1 MGHDK and CDR2 SYGVNS. The DNA of the CDR3 is TGTGCCAGCGTCGGGGGACACAGAGTGAGTGGCTACACCTTC. This sequence encodes CASVGGHRVSGYTF.

This clonotype showed up just a few times. The chain recombines TRBV7-2 with TRBJ2-7, with unresolved D. The CDR3 has 15 residues. Trimming cost V 2 bases and J 3 bases, with 14 bases left between them. Germline lookup yields CDR1 SGHTA and CDR2 FQGNSA. The DNA of the CDR3 is TGTGCCAGCAGCTTAAGGGATTCTCCCCGCTACGAGCAGTACTTC. Translation: CASSLRDSPRYEQYF.

This clonotype was counted at least ten times. V gene TRBV29-1 combines with J gene TRBJ1-1, with a tentative D call TRBD1 (5 bases). This CDR3 contains 14 residues. Trimming took 7 bases from V and 8 from J, leaving 23 bases between them. Germline CDR1 is SQVTM and CDR2 is ANQGSEA. The chain's CDR3 is CSASAGGRVREAFF. CDR3 coding DNA: TGCAGCGCCTCTGCGGGGGGGAGGGTACGGGAAGCTTTCTTT.

This chain links TRBV4-2 with TRBJ2-7, with a possible D match to TRBD1 (6 bases). Per germline, CDR1 LGHNA and CDR2 YNFKEQ. This CDR3 spans 16 amino acids. V gave up 1 base and J gave up 0 bases, with 13 bases separating them. The CDR3 protein is CASSQVEDSGSYEQYF. CDR3 DNA: TGTGCCAGCAGCCAAGTCGAGGACAGCGGCTCCTACGAGCAGTACTTC.

A note on this clonotype: A much larger clone differs by one base, so this may be a read error. The chain couples TRBV5-6 to TRBJ1-1; D not resolved. The germline V and J ends were trimmed by 10 bases and 1 base, with 8 bases remaining between them. This CDR3 contains 11 residues. The germline gives CDR1 SGHDT, CDR2 YYEEEE. CDR3 protein: CAAARNTEAFF. In DNA form, the CDR3 reads TGTGCCGCAGCACGGAACACTGAAGCTTTCTTT.

This clonotype was detected only a few times. Written as DNA, the CDR3 is TGTGCCAGCAGCTTAGCGGCGGGCGTTAGAGAAGAGACCCAGTACTTC. As protein: CASSLAAGVREETQYF. This chain links TRBV7-9 with TRBJ2-5, with a tentative D call TRBD2 (5 bases). Per the germline V gene, CDR1 is SEHNR and CDR2 is FQNEAQ (reference sequence). The V end was cut by 0 bases, the J end by 3 bases, with 14 bases between. The CDR3 is 16 amino acids.

The chain links TRBV4-3 to TRBJ2-7; D perhaps matches TRBD1 (6 bases). Deletions cut 3 bases from V and 0 bases from J, with 12 bases between. The V gene's germline CDR1 is LGHNA and CDR2 YSLEER. This CDR3 is 15 amino acids long. CDR3 coding DNA: TGCGCCAGCAGCCACTACGGACAGAGCTCCTACGAGCAGTACTTC. Amino acid sequence: CASSHYGQSSYEQYF.

This clonotype has a single count. A much larger clone differs from this one at a single base, so this may be a read error. The final CDR3 position lacks the conserved phenylalanine or tryptophan, pointing to a likely read error. The V call is TRBV13, the J call TRBJ1-1; D not resolved. CDR3 size: 14 residues. Germline V gene lookup returns CDR1 PRHDT and CDR2 FYEKMQ (reference sequence). V gave up 3 bases and J gave up 4 bases, with 12 bases separating them. This CDR3 is CASSFTGLGTEAFS. The CDR3 DNA follows: TGTGCCAGCAGCTTTACGGGCTTGGGCACTGAAGCTTTCTCT.

For this clonotype: At one end the junction does not follow the germline gene, possibly because of a read error. V is TRBV19 and J is TRBJ2-6; TRBD1 matches 8 bases. The V gene's germline CDR1 is LNHDA and CDR2 SQIVND (reference sequence). This CDR3 contains 16 residues. The CDR3 coding sequence is TGTGCCAGTAGAGATCAGGGGGCGGCTGGGACCAACGTCCTGACTTTC. Amino acid sequence: CASRDQGAAGTNVLTF.

The rearrangement links TRBV24-1 to TRBJ1-1; TRBD1 matches at 7 bases. CDR1 KGHDR and CDR2 SFDVKD come from the germline V gene. V trimming: 7 bases; J trimming: 1 base; junction bases outside the gene matches: 2. The CDR3 totals 13 residues. CDR3 residues: CATRTGANTEAFF. CDR3 nucleotide sequence: TGTGCCACCAGAACAGGGGCGAACACTGAAGCTTTCTTT.

As concerns this clonotype: One end of the junction does not line up with germline, which may come from a read error. This chain links TRBV7-9 with TRBJ2-6; TRBD1 agrees at 9 bases. Germline V gene lookup returns CDR1 SEHNR and CDR2 FQNEAQ (reference sequence). This CDR3 has 18 amino acids. Here the CDR3 reads CASSLTGTGISGANVLTF. CDR3 nucleotide sequence: TGCGCCAGCAGCCTAACGGGGACAGGGATTTCTGGGGCCAACGTCCTGACTTTC. Full variable domain (outside the CDR3, taken from reference TRBV7-9 and TRBJ2-6): DTGVSQNPRHKITKRGQNVTFRCDPISEHNRLYWYRQTLGQGPEFLTYFQNEAQLEKSRLLSDRFSAERPKGSFSTLEIQRTEQGDSAMYLCASSLTGTGISGANVLTFGAGSRLTVL.

This clonotype was counted at least ten times. The J gene is TRBJ2-5, the V gene TRBV9; TRBD1 agrees at 9 bases. Trimming removed 4 bases from V and 5 bases from J; junction bases left unmatched: 9. Looked up from germline, CDR1 is SGDLS and CDR2 is YYNGEE. This CDR3 contains 15 residues. Written as DNA, the CDR3 is TGTGCCAGCAGCCCCCAGGGACAGGGTTTGGAGACCCAGTACTTC. Encoded protein: CASSPQGQGLETQYF.

The rearrangement links TRBV7-9 to TRBJ2-6; 7 nucleotides line up with TRBD1. The V gene's germline CDR1 is SEHNR and CDR2 FQNEAQ (reference sequence). V dropped 6 bases and J dropped 1; count of bases not matched to a gene: 6. The CDR3 spans 16 residues. In nucleotides, the CDR3 is TGTGCCAGCAGTCCCGGGACAGCTTCTGGGGCCAACGTCCTGACTTTC. Its protein product is CASSPGTASGANVLTF.

This clonotype was seen a few times. The germline gene is not matched at one end of the junction; a read error may be the cause. V usage is TRBV5-1 and J usage is TRBJ2-7; D uncertain. The CDR3 runs 14 residues. In germline, CDR1 is SGHRS, CDR2 YFSETQ. DNA of the CDR3: TGTGCCAGCAGCCTGTATCCGGGTTCCTACGAGCAGTACTTC. Its translation: CASSLYPGSYEQYF. The whole variable domain, filled in from reference TRBV5-1 and TRBJ2-7, reads KAGVTQTPRYLIKTRGQQVTLSCSPISGHRSVSWYQQTPGQGLQFLFEYFSETQRNKGNFPGRFSGRQFSNSRSEMNVSTLELGDSALYLCASSLYPGSYEQYFGPGTRLTVT.

This clonotype has more than one count but fewer than ten. The chain recombines TRBV7-8 with TRBJ2-5, with 7 bases identical to TRBD2. The CDR3 has 17 amino acids. CDR1 is SGHVS, CDR2 FQNEAQ, per germline. Germline trimming cut 3 bases from V and 0 bases from J; bases unmatched to any gene: 10. The CDR3 DNA is TGTGCCAGCAGCTTGAGAAGCGGGGTGAAGTACCAAGAGACCCAGTACTTC. Encoded protein: CASSLRSGVKYQETQYF.

This clonotype was detected ten times or more. This chain connects TRBV15 to TRBJ2-5; D may be TRBD1 (5 bases). The CDR3 is made up of 16 amino acids. The germline V gene encodes CDR1 LNHNV and CDR2 YYDKDF (reference sequence). Trimming took off 0 bases at V and 2 bases at J, with 13 bases between the two ends. CDR3 DNA: TGTGCCACCAGCAGAGATCGTCCGACAGCACAAGAGACCCAGTACTTC. Translated, it gives CATSRDRPTAQETQYF.